The rows below give T cell receptor beta chains drawn from one sample of a study of control samples from healthy donors and cancer patients. Sequenced by immunoSEQ multiplex PCR; TCRdb stores in-frame clones only, minus some. The data hold 51,000 or so clones, with approximately 80% observed a single time. Source material: blood. The receptor set was obtained from a man in his sixties or seventies in good health. The CDR3 runs from the conserved cysteine through the conserved F or W. D genes are given only for firm matches. A row's size may be missing; if present it is once, few, many or a size class.

DNA	CDR3	V	size	J	D
TGTGCCAGCAGTTACCAGGGAGGGGGCACTGAAGCTTTCTTT	CASSYQGGGTEAFF	TRBV6-5	-	TRBJ1-1	-
TGCGCCAGCAGCTTGGGGGACATTGGGGCCAACGTCCTGACTTTC	CASSLGDIGANVLTF	TRBV5-1	-	TRBJ2-6	-
TGTGCCTGGTGTATGAAGATGGGACAGTCGAACACCGGGGAGCTGTTTTTT	CAWCMKMGQSNTGELFF	TRBV30	-	TRBJ2-2	TRBD1
TGTGCCAGCTCTAGGGGTTCTGAAGCTTTCTTT	CASSRGSEAFF	TRBV12-3/TRBV12-4	few	TRBJ1-1	-
TGCGCCAGCAGCGCAGGCCGCTATGGCTACACCTTC	CASSAGRYGYTF	TRBV5-1	-	TRBJ1-2	-
TGCGCCAGCAGCTTACGACAGGTGGAAGAGACCCAGTACTTC	CASSLRQVEETQYF	TRBV5-1	-	TRBJ2-5	-
TGTGCCAGCAGTAAATACGAGCAGTACTTC	CASSKYEQYF	TRBV2	-	TRBJ2-7	-
TGTGCCAGCTCACTCCGGGCAGGAGGGGACTATGGCTACACCTTC	CASSLRAGGDYGYTF	TRBV18	few	TRBJ1-2	-
TGCGCCAGCAGGGATCGGGGTCACACCTACGAGCAGTACTTC	CASRDRGHTYEQYF	TRBV5-1	once	TRBJ2-7	-
TGTGCTAGTTGGGATTCTTTTATGAACACTGAAGCTTTCTTT	CASWDSFMNTEAFF	TRBV12-5	-	TRBJ1-1	-
TGTGCCAGCAGATCCCAGGGTGAGCAGTTCTTC	CASRSQGEQFF	TRBV27	-	TRBJ2-1	-
TGTGCCACCAGCAGGGACAGGGGTGCTTCACCCCTCCACTTT	CATSRDRGASPLHF	TRBV15	-	TRBJ1-6	TRBD1
TGTGCCAGCAGTGAATCTGGATTTGAGCCCCAGCATTTT	CASSESGFEPQHF	TRBV2	few	TRBJ1-5	-
TGTGCCAGTACTCTTGGAGGGAATTCACCCCTCCACTTT	CASTLGGNSPLHF	TRBV19	once	TRBJ1-6	-
TGCAGCGTTGGACATACGAACACCGGGGAGCTGTTTTTT	CSVGHTNTGELFF	TRBV29-1	once	TRBJ2-2	-
TGTGCCTGGAGTAAGGGTCCGGGGGCTTTCTTT	CAWSKGPGAFF	TRBV30	-	TRBJ1-1	-
TGTGCCAGCAGCCAAGAAAGCGGCTTAGCCGGGAATGAGCAGTTCTTC	CASSQESGLAGNEQFF	TRBV4-2	-	TRBJ2-1	-
TGTGCCAGCAGCGTAGACGTCAGGGGGCTGAACTATGGCTACACCTTC	CASSVDVRGLNYGYTF	TRBV9	once	TRBJ1-2	TRBD1
TGTGCCAGCAGCCAAGATCCGAACTCTGGGGCCAACGTCCTGACTTTC	CASSQDPNSGANVLTF	TRBV4-2	few	TRBJ2-6	-
TGTGCCAGCAGTGCGAGGGGCTATGGCTACACCTTC	CASSARGYGYTF	TRBV28	-	TRBJ1-2	-
TGTGCCAGCAGTTCCTTTTCCGGGGAGCAGTACTTC	CASSSFSGEQYF	TRBV6-5	once	TRBJ2-7	-
TGTGCCAGTGGAATAGCGGGAGGGCCTGGTGAGCAGTTCTTC	CASGIAGGPGEQFF	TRBV2	-	TRBJ2-1	TRBD2
TGTGCCAGCAGTTTAGGGGTAACTCAGCCCCAGCATTTT	CASSLGVTQPQHF	TRBV28	-	TRBJ1-5	-
TGTGCCAGCAGCCCGAGGACTTTTAACATTCAGTACTTC	CASSPRTFNIQYF	TRBV7-8	-	TRBJ2-4	-
TGTGCCATAAGGGCTAATGAAAAACTGTTTTTT	CAIRANEKLFF	TRBV10-3	-	TRBJ1-4	-
TGTGCCAGTAGTATTACGGGGACAGCTCCCTACGAGCAGTACTTC	CASSITGTAPYEQYF	TRBV19	once	TRBJ2-7	TRBD1
TGTGCCAGCTCACCCCGGAGGTCCACAGATACGCAGTATTTT	CASSPRRSTDTQYF	TRBV18	-	TRBJ2-3	-
TGTGCCGGACAGCTCCTCTATGGCTACACCTTC	CAGQLLYGYTF	TRBV30	-	TRBJ1-2	-
TGCGCCAGCAGGGAACAGCTATCCTATGGCTACACCTTC	CASREQLSYGYTF	TRBV10-2	-	TRBJ1-2	-
TGTGCCAGCAGGAAAGGCGGGGCGGGCTACGAGCAGTACTTC	CASRKGGAGYEQYF	TRBV28	-	TRBJ2-7	-
TGTGCCAGCAGCCTGCGGGAGACCCAGTACTTC	CASSLRETQYF	TRBV3-1/TRBV3-2	-	TRBJ2-5	-
TGTGCCAGCAGTGAAGGGGGAGGCTATGGCTACACCTTC	CASSEGGGYGYTF	TRBV2	-	TRBJ1-2	-
TGTGCCAGCAGTGGCAGGGATTATGGCTACACCTTC	CASSGRDYGYTF	TRBV2	-	TRBJ1-2	-
TGTGCCAGCAGCTTGGGAGAAGATACGCAGTATTTT	CASSLGEDTQYF	TRBV7-9	-	TRBJ2-3	-
TGTGCCAGCAGTGAAGGCGGGACAGGGGCTCCCTACGAGCAGTACTTC	CASSEGGTGAPYEQYF	TRBV2	few	TRBJ2-7	TRBD1
TGTGCCAGCAGCGGCAGGCCCACCGGGGAGCTGTTTTTT	CASSGRPTGELFF	TRBV7-2	-	TRBJ2-2	-
TGTGCCAGCTCACAACTCAGGGGCGGGAACACTGAAGCTTTCTTT	CASSQLRGGNTEAFF	TRBV18	-	TRBJ1-1	-
TGTGCCAGCAGGGTTCCCCGGGACATGAGCCCTCAGTTCTTC	CASRVPRDMSPQFF	TRBV6-5	-	TRBJ2-1	-
TGTGCCAGCAGCCCTAACAGGGACTCTGGAAACACCATATATTTT	CASSPNRDSGNTIYF	TRBV7-9	few	TRBJ1-3	-
TGTGCCAGCAGCTTACCCCTGGGGGGGTGGAACACTGAAGCTTTCTTT	CASSLPLGGWNTEAFF	TRBV7-2	few	TRBJ1-1	-